The rows below give T cell receptor beta chains drawn from one sample of a study of beta chain features in type 1 diabetes. Measured with immunoSEQ multiplex PCR; TCRdb has only the in-frame clones, and not every one. This table has approximately 260,000 clones, roughly 20% appearing once. Specimen: naive CD4+ T cells from blood. The source is a middle-aged woman with type 1 diabetes. CDR3s include the opening cysteine and the closing phenylalanine or tryptophan. Each record gives: clone size, V gene, J gene, D gene, CDR3 DNA, CDR3 protein. D genes are given only for firm matches. Rows give clone size only sometimes, using once, few, many, or a class for an expanded clone.

clone size: .; V gene: TRBV9; J gene: TRBJ2-1; D gene: .; CDR3 DNA: TGTGCCAGCAGCGTAGGGCCGGGGTTAGGAAACAATGAGCAGTTCTTC; CDR3 protein: CASSVGPGLGNNEQFF
clone size: few; V gene: TRBV6-5; J gene: TRBJ2-3; D gene: TRBD1; CDR3 DNA: TGTGCCAGCACTCGGGACAGGGGGACAGATACGCAGTATTTT; CDR3 protein: CASTRDRGTDTQYF
clone size: .; V gene: TRBV18; J gene: TRBJ1-2; D gene: .; CDR3 DNA: TGTGCCAGCTCACTCGACAGTGGGGATGGCTACACCTTC; CDR3 protein: CASSLDSGDGYTF
clone size: .; V gene: TRBV29-1; J gene: TRBJ1-5; D gene: TRBD1; CDR3 DNA: TGCAGCGTTAAACAGGGGGCAACCCAGCCCCAGCATTTT; CDR3 protein: CSVKQGATQPQHF
clone size: few; V gene: TRBV30; J gene: TRBJ1-3; D gene: .; CDR3 DNA: TGTGCCTGGAGTGTGCTGGAGTTTGGAAACACCATATATTTT; CDR3 protein: CAWSVLEFGNTIYF
clone size: few; V gene: TRBV29-1; J gene: TRBJ2-7; D gene: .; CDR3 DNA: TGCAGCGTTATTAGAGACGGGGAAGAGCAGTACTTC; CDR3 protein: CSVIRDGEEQYF
clone size: .; V gene: TRBV5-1; J gene: TRBJ2-1; D gene: .; CDR3 DNA: TGCGCCAGCAGCCTGGGGACGGACTCGGAGCAGTTCTTC; CDR3 protein: CASSLGTDSEQFF
clone size: .; V gene: TRBV25-1; J gene: TRBJ1-1; D gene: TRBD1; CDR3 DNA: TGTGCCAGCAGTGGGACAGGCGGGTTCGCTGAAGCTTTCTTT; CDR3 protein: CASSGTGGFAEAFF
clone size: .; V gene: TRBV29-1; J gene: TRBJ2-7; D gene: .; CDR3 DNA: TGCAGCGTTGGACTAGATCGCTCCTACGAGCAGTACTTC; CDR3 protein: CSVGLDRSYEQYF
clone size: few; V gene: TRBV28; J gene: TRBJ2-7; D gene: .; CDR3 DNA: TGTGCCAGCCACCCCGGGGGACTTAACTCCTACGAGCAGTACTTC; CDR3 protein: CASHPGGLNSYEQYF
clone size: few; V gene: TRBV29-1; J gene: TRBJ1-1; D gene: .; CDR3 DNA: TGCAGTGGCGGCGGACAAGACACTGAAGCTTTCTTT; CDR3 protein: CSGGGQDTEAFF
clone size: .; V gene: TRBV9; J gene: TRBJ2-3; D gene: TRBD2; CDR3 DNA: TGTGCCAGCAGCGTGGCGACTAGCTCCTTTACAGATACGCAGTATTTT; CDR3 protein: CASSVATSSFTDTQYF
clone size: .; V gene: TRBV4-2; J gene: TRBJ1-5; D gene: .; CDR3 DNA: TGTGCCAGCAGCCAACAGGGTGACAATCAGCCCCAGCATTTT; CDR3 protein: CASSQQGDNQPQHF
clone size: .; V gene: TRBV4-1; J gene: TRBJ2-7; D gene: TRBD2; CDR3 DNA: TGCGCCAGCAGCCACCGGACTAGCGGATCCTCCTACGAGCAGTACTTC; CDR3 protein: CASSHRTSGSSYEQYF
clone size: .; V gene: TRBV27; J gene: TRBJ2-1; D gene: .; CDR3 DNA: TGTGCCAGCAGTTTAGGCCCCCCGAATGAGCAGTTCTTC; CDR3 protein: CASSLGPPNEQFF
clone size: .; V gene: TRBV9; J gene: TRBJ2-3; D gene: .; CDR3 DNA: TGTGCCAGCAGCGGTCAGACAGATACGCAGTATTTT; CDR3 protein: CASSGQTDTQYF
clone size: .; V gene: TRBV28; J gene: TRBJ2-7; D gene: TRBD1; CDR3 DNA: TGTGCCAGCAGACTACAGGGGTACCAGCAGTACTTC; CDR3 protein: CASRLQGYQQYF
clone size: .; V gene: TRBV19; J gene: TRBJ2-3; D gene: .; CDR3 DNA: TGTGCCAGTAGTATTGGACAGCGCACAGATACGCAGTATTTT; CDR3 protein: CASSIGQRTDTQYF
clone size: few; V gene: TRBV9; J gene: TRBJ1-6; D gene: TRBD1; CDR3 DNA: TGTGCCAGCAGCCTTAGGGACAGGGGGCATGGTAATTCACCCCTCCACTTT; CDR3 protein: CASSLRDRGHGNSPLHF
clone size: .; V gene: TRBV5-4; J gene: TRBJ2-3; D gene: .; CDR3 DNA: TGTGCCAGCAGCTTCATAACAGCTTCCACAGATACGCAGTATTTT; CDR3 protein: CASSFITASTDTQYF
clone size: few; V gene: TRBV28; J gene: TRBJ1-1; D gene: TRBD1; CDR3 DNA: TGTGCCAGCAGTCCCTATGAGGGGGCGAACACTGAAGCTTTCTTT; CDR3 protein: CASSPYEGANTEAFF
clone size: few; V gene: TRBV27; J gene: TRBJ1-2; D gene: .; CDR3 DNA: TGTGCCAGCAGTGATAAAGGGGTTGGCTACACCTTC; CDR3 protein: CASSDKGVGYTF
clone size: .; V gene: TRBV2; J gene: TRBJ1-5; D gene: .; CDR3 DNA: TGTGCCAGCAGTGAAGCCCGGACAAGCGCAGGTAATCAGCCCCAGCATTTT; CDR3 protein: CASSEARTSAGNQPQHF
clone size: few; V gene: TRBV5-1; J gene: TRBJ1-5; D gene: .; CDR3 DNA: TGCGCCAGCAGAAGAGATAGCAATCAGCCCCAGCATTTT; CDR3 protein: CASRRDSNQPQHF
clone size: .; V gene: TRBV29-1; J gene: TRBJ1-5; D gene: TRBD1; CDR3 DNA: TGCAGCGCCGGACAGGGAGGCAATCAGCCCCAGCATTTT; CDR3 protein: CSAGQGGNQPQHF
clone size: .; V gene: TRBV28; J gene: TRBJ2-7; D gene: .; CDR3 DNA: TGTGCCAGCAGTTTCTACCACGAGCAGTACTTC; CDR3 protein: CASSFYHEQYF
clone size: .; V gene: TRBV28; J gene: TRBJ1-1; D gene: .; CDR3 DNA: TGTGCCAGCAGTCCCCCCCGGCAGGGGCATACTGAAGCTTTCTTT; CDR3 protein: CASSPPRQGHTEAFF
clone size: .; V gene: TRBV18; J gene: TRBJ2-7; D gene: TRBD1; CDR3 DNA: TGTGCCAGCTCGACCTTAAGGACAGGGGGCCTCTACGAGCAGTACTTC; CDR3 protein: CASSTLRTGGLYEQYF
clone size: once; V gene: TRBV6-6; J gene: TRBJ2-2; D gene: TRBD2; CDR3 DNA: TGTGCCAGCAGCTACGCGGGAGGCCCGAACACCGGGGAGCTGTTTTTT; CDR3 protein: CASSYAGGPNTGELFF
clone size: .; V gene: TRBV18; J gene: TRBJ1-1; D gene: TRBD1; CDR3 DNA: TGTGCCAGCTCACCATCTACAACCGGGACAGCGAACACTGAAGCTTTCTTT; CDR3 protein: CASSPSTTGTANTEAFF